This paragraph reports one T cell receptor beta chain. Its antigen is undetermined. This sample stems from a study of beta chain features in type 1 diabetes. Study context: All samples together contributed approximately 100 million sorted cells for examination.

Reverse transcription of all isolated RNA meant that expressed TCRB transcripts were sequenced. Assay used: immunoSEQ multiplex PCR; TCRdb lists only in-frame clones, some missing. The data contain 250,000 to 300,000 clones, approximately 24% of them singletons. Regarding the study as a whole: There was a moderate but significant shortening of TCRB CDR3s in all four CD4+ subsets of Type 1 diabetes patients.

V was pared by 0 bases and J by 5 bases, with 2 bases of the junction left unmatched. Germline V gives CDR1 MGHRA, CDR2 YSYEKL. The CDR3 covers 15 residues. Material for sequencing was naive CD4+ T cells from blood. The receptor comes from a woman in her 30s with type 1 diabetes. The chain is built from TRBV4-1 and TRBJ1-4; TRBD1 matches 8 bases. The CDR3 sequence: CASSQDWDRNEKLFF. Written as DNA, the CDR3 is TGCGCCAGCAGCCAAGATTGGGACAGGAATGAAAAACTGTTTTTT.